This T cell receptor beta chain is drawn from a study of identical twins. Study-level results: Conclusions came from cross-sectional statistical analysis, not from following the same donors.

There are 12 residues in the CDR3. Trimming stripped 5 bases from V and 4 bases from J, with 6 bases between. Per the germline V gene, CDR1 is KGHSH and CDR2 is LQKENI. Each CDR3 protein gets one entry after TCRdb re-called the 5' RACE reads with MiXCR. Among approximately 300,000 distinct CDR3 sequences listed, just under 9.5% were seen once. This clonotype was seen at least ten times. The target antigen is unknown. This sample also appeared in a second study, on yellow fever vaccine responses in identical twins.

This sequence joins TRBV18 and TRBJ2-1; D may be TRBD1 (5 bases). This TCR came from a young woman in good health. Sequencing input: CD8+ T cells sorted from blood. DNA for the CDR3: TGTGCCAGCTCAGGGGCTTACAATGAGCAGTTCTTC. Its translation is CASSGAYNEQFF.